This T cell receptor beta chain is from a study of T cell responses to AZD1222 COVID-19 vaccine (dated by TCRdb to the early 2020s). Regarding the complete study: TCR sequencing covered more than 230 trial participants: 200 to 220 given two doses of AZD1222 and 26 given two doses of MenACWY control vaccine. Trial participants were enrolled by age into 18-55, 56-69 and 70-plus year subgroups, with approximately 150, 28 and 58 TCR-sequenced participants respectively.

The investigation overall reported the following: Most participants were white British and females outnumbered males, and the authors suggested that clonal diversity may have been underestimated. No day 14 peak-response samples were available, so repertoires were characterized only after the peak T cell response. After two AZD1222 doses, spike-specific TCR breadth and depth were significantly higher than at day 0 and than in MenACWY recipients. Only a handful of AZD1222 recipients were SARS-CoV-2 seropositive at baseline, limiting conclusions about previously exposed vaccinees. Reportedly, close to half of the unique spike-specific TCRs recognized epitopes lying outside the regions that are mutated in the B.1.351 and B.1.1.7 variants. Vaccine-associated CD4 TCRs spanned the whole spike protein, with dominant responses in regions 160-218 and 743-854. The 56-69-year group was small, and its depth increase did not reach significance, likely because of low power.

The CDR3 regions of human TCRbeta chains were analyzed by immunosequencing. In the authors' own workflow: Repertoire TCRs were checked for matches against a reference library of SARS-CoV-2-specific TCRs that had been generated using the MIRA antigen-specificity platform. Breadth was defined as the fraction of unique TCRs that were SARS-CoV-2-associated. Depth was defined as the fraction of total T cells that were SARS-CoV-2-associated. Using the MIRA data, each spike-specific TCR was mapped to the spike region that the TCR reacts to and placed in a CD4 or CD8 class. Log10-transformed breadth and depth values were compared by one-way ANOVA with Sidak's multiple comparisons tests. Not all clones reach the TCRdb copy of this immuneACCESS table, which keeps in-frame sequences only. Checked studies attribute under half of the gap to unresolved V genes and leave the rest unexplained. V and J calls plus clone size are reproduced from that table; the DNA served to infer D and trimming. The sample includes 100,000 to 150,000 clones, with around 90% observed a single time. The ten largest clones represent about 4.1% of the sample.

What the time point label conveys for this sample: baseline before first vaccination. Read against the paper, the sample's treatment or condition label means: meningococcal conjugate vaccine given as trial control. Vaccinee samples were obtained from the UK trials COV001 and COV002, which included a single-blind randomized controlled phase 2/3 trial of AZD1222 (ChAdOx1 nCoV-19) in healthy adults. For TCRbeta chain sequencing, PBMC samples from trial participants were taken at day 0 and at day 28 after the second dose. Details on this clone: Which antigen it targets is not known. No much larger clonotype is one base removed from it; base qualities were not supplied.

The CDR3 measures 13 amino acids from cysteine to phenylalanine. The kept DNA is CDR3 alone, 39 bases in frame from the first base. For CDR1 and CDR2, the germline V gene (reference sequence) lists MNHEY and SMNVEV. Between the V and J ends, shortened by 10 bases and 0 bases respectively, the junction contains 10 bases. Here the chain combines TRBV27 and TRBJ2-1; TRBD2 could be the D gene, as 6 bases match. The receptor's source is an adult in good health. The source material was peripheral blood, sampled on day 0 of MenACWY control vaccination. The CDR3 amino acid sequence is: CATYGGSYNEQFF. The DNA sequence is TGTGCCACGTACGGGGGCTCCTACAATGAGCAGTTCTTC.